This is a list of T cell receptor beta chains from one sample in a study of blood T cell repertoires in COVID-19. Assay: immunoSEQ multiplex PCR; the TCRdb copy retains only in-frame clones and omits some. The data show approximately 140,000 clones, about 83% seen once. The sequenced material came from peripheral blood. These receptors all stem from a human donor in a cohort sampled during active COVID-19. The CDR3 runs from the conserved cysteine through the conserved F or W. A D gene is named only where the DNA matches it firmly. Size is omitted from some rows. Given values are once, few, many or a class for expanded clones.

j_call,v_call,d_call,clone_size,cdr3_aa,cdr3_nt
TRBJ2-4,TRBV3-1/TRBV3-2,TRBD2,-,CASSQGLAGPSKNIQYF,TGTGCCAGCAGCCAAGGACTAGCGGGACCCTCCAAAAACATTCAGTACTTC
TRBJ2-3,TRBV20-1,TRBD2,-,CSASSSGRWGTDTQYF,TGCAGTGCTAGTTCTAGCGGGAGGTGGGGCACAGATACGCAGTATTTT
TRBJ1-1,TRBV25-1,-,-,CASRSGKAFF,TGTGCCAGCAGGTCAGGGAAGGCTTTCTTT
TRBJ2-1,TRBV4-1,TRBD1,-,CASSQDHGTGGYNEQFF,TGCGCCAGCAGCCAAGATCATGGAACAGGGGGCTACAATGAGCAGTTCTTC
TRBJ1-5,TRBV20-1,TRBD1,few,CSASVGQGLEPQHF,TGCAGTGCTAGTGTGGGACAGGGGTTGGAGCCCCAGCATTTT
TRBJ2-1,TRBV5-1,-,-,CASSSGRNLYNEQFF,TGCGCCAGCAGCTCGGGTCGTAATTTATACAATGAGCAGTTCTTC
TRBJ1-4,TRBV7-8,-,-,CASRTGTNEKLFF,TGTGCCAGCCGAACAGGAACTAATGAAAAACTGTTTTTT
TRBJ1-5,TRBV19,-,-,CASSTGAGRSNQPQHF,TGTGCCAGTAGTACAGGGGCAGGGAGATCAAATCAGCCCCAGCATTTT
TRBJ1-1,TRBV19,-,-,CASTQRTANTEAFF,TGTGCCAGTACCCAACGGACAGCGAACACTGAAGCTTTCTTT
TRBJ1-4,TRBV6-6,-,-,CASSYSKGYEKLFF,TGTGCCAGCAGTTACTCGAAGGGGTATGAAAAACTGTTTTTT
TRBJ2-3,TRBV30,-,few,CAWNLVTTDTQYF,TGTGCCTGGAATCTAGTGACCACAGATACGCAGTATTTT
TRBJ2-1,TRBV4-1,TRBD2,-,CASSQDGTSGRAREQFF,TGCGCCAGCAGCCAAGACGGGACTAGCGGGAGGGCCCGGGAGCAGTTCTTC
TRBJ2-1,TRBV19,TRBD2,-,CASTTSGTSYNEQFF,TGTGCCAGCACGACTAGCGGGACCTCCTACAATGAGCAGTTCTTC
TRBJ2-6,TRBV5-4,-,once,CASSARIRSGANVLTF,TGTGCCAGCAGCGCCAGGATCCGCTCTGGGGCCAACGTCCTGACTTTC
TRBJ2-3,TRBV4-3,-,few,CASSQHRLAGDTQYF,TGCGCCAGCAGCCAACACCGGCTAGCAGGAGATACGCAGTATTTT
TRBJ1-2,TRBV5-3,TRBD1,once,CARSSLTGAYGYTF,TGTGCCAGAAGCTCGTTGACAGGGGCCTATGGCTACACCTTC
TRBJ1-4,TRBV11-2,-,-,CASSPLRNEKLFF,TGTGCCAGCAGCCCTCTACGGAATGAAAAACTGTTTTTT
TRBJ2-1,TRBV29-1,-,-,CSVEDYGGLSYNEQFF,TGCAGCGTTGAAGATTACGGGGGGCTCTCCTACAATGAGCAGTTCTTC
TRBJ2-3,TRBV9,TRBD1,-,CASSVGRDRDTDTQYF,TGTGCCAGCAGCGTAGGAAGGGACAGGGACACAGATACGCAGTATTTT
TRBJ1-6,TRBV9,-,few,CASSPHSNYNSPLHF,TGTGCCAGCAGCCCTCACTCAAACTATAATTCACCCCTCCACTTT
TRBJ1-1,TRBV5-5,-,few,CASSSYTEAFF,TGTGCCAGCAGCTCTTACACTGAAGCTTTCTTT
TRBJ1-1,TRBV28,TRBD1,once,CASSFMDRVINTEAFF,TGTGCCAGCAGTTTTATGGACAGGGTAATCAACACTGAAGCTTTCTTT
TRBJ2-1,TRBV11-3,TRBD2,-,CASSPGLAGEAHEQFF,TGTGCCAGCAGCCCGGGACTAGCGGGAGAAGCTCATGAGCAGTTCTTC
TRBJ1-6,TRBV10-3,TRBD1,-,CAISVGQGRSPLHF,TGTGCCATCAGTGTCGGACAGGGTCGCTCACCCCTCCACTTT
TRBJ2-7,TRBV27,-,-,CASTSDRSYEQYF,TGTGCCAGCACCTCAGACAGGTCCTACGAGCAGTACTTC
TRBJ2-4,TRBV5-4,TRBD2,few,CASSSKGGLAVLAKNIQYF,TGTGCCAGCAGCAGTAAGGGGGGACTAGCGGTACTAGCCAAAAACATTCAGTACTTC
TRBJ2-2,TRBV19,-,-,CASQTQGLINTGELFF,TGTGCCAGTCAGACTCAGGGGCTTATTAATACCGGGGAGCTGTTTTTT
TRBJ2-5,TRBV5-6,TRBD1,-,CASSPGTGVETQYF,TGTGCCAGCAGCCCCGGGACAGGGGTCGAGACCCAGTACTTC
TRBJ2-1,TRBV18,-,-,CASSLIGGEQFF,TGTGCCAGCTCACTTATCGGGGGTGAGCAGTTCTTC
TRBJ1-1,TRBV7-8,-,few,CASSLGGRGTEAFF,TGTGCCAGCAGCTTAGGGGGGCGCGGGACTGAAGCTTTCTTT
TRBJ1-1,TRBV5-1,TRBD1,-,CASSRTGAGTEAFF,TGCGCCAGCAGCAGAACAGGGGCTGGGACTGAAGCTTTCTTT
TRBJ2-5,TRBV7-3,-,-,CASSPDSRETQYF,TGTGCCAGCAGCCCGGACTCTCGGGAGACCCAGTACTTC
TRBJ1-4,TRBV7-9,-,-,CASSLTSNEKLFF,TGTGCCAGCAGCTTGACATCTAATGAAAAACTGTTTTTT
TRBJ2-3,TRBV6-2/TRBV6-3,TRBD2,once,CASSYASGSTDTQYF,TGTGCCAGCAGTTACGCTAGCGGTAGCACAGATACGCAGTATTTT
TRBJ2-1,TRBV5-8,-,-,CASSPDISRSYNEQFF,TGTGCCAGCAGTCCAGACATTAGTCGCTCCTACAATGAGCAGTTCTTC
TRBJ1-4,TRBV13,TRBD1,-,CASSLQTGGIEKLFF,TGTGCCAGCAGCTTACAGACAGGGGGCATTGAAAAACTGTTTTTT
TRBJ2-1,TRBV18,-,few,CASSPDIKRDNEQFF,TGTGCCAGCTCACCCGATATCAAGCGGGACAATGAGCAGTTCTTC
TRBJ2-3,TRBV6-2/TRBV6-3,-,-,CASSYSGGLGTDTQYF,TGTGCCAGCAGTTACTCCGGGGGGCTAGGTACAGATACGCAGTATTTT
TRBJ2-3,TRBV24-1,TRBD2,-,CATSVGLAGRDTQYF,TGTGCCACCAGTGTCGGCCTAGCGGGACGAGATACGCAGTATTTT
TRBJ2-1,TRBV4-1,TRBD1,few,CASSQVRQGNEQFF,TGCGCCAGCAGCCAAGTACGACAGGGGAATGAGCAGTTCTTC
TRBJ1-1,TRBV4-1,TRBD1,-,CASSPTGGRNTEAFF,TGCGCCAGCAGCCCAACAGGGGGAAGGAACACTGAAGCTTTCTTT
TRBJ1-1,TRBV19,-,-,CASSIHSETEAFF,TGTGCCAGTAGTATCCATTCTGAGACTGAAGCTTTCTTT
TRBJ1-3,TRBV3-1/TRBV3-2,-,-,CASSQRISGDSGNTIYF,TGTGCCAGCAGCCAACGAATTAGTGGAGACTCTGGAAACACCATATATTTT
TRBJ2-5,TRBV7-2,TRBD2,once,CASSISGRRETQYF,TGTGCCAGCAGCATCAGCGGGAGACGGGAGACCCAGTACTTC
TRBJ2-1,TRBV3-1/TRBV3-2,TRBD1,-,CASGQGGSYNEQFF,TGTGCCAGCGGACAGGGTGGCTCCTACAATGAGCAGTTCTTC
TRBJ2-2,TRBV10-2,-,-,CASRATVENTGELFF,TGCGCCAGCAGGGCGACTGTGGAGAACACCGGGGAGCTGTTTTTT
TRBJ2-1,TRBV9,TRBD2,once,CASSVVGLARPNEQFF,TGTGCCAGCAGCGTAGTTGGACTAGCGCGCCCTAATGAGCAGTTCTTC
TRBJ2-3,TRBV15,-,-,CATSRDLGSTDTQYF,TGTGCCACCAGCAGAGATCTAGGAAGCACAGATACGCAGTATTTT
TRBJ2-2,TRBV4-1,-,-,CASSRPALSAGNTGELFF,TGCGCCAGCAGCCGCCCGGCCCTTAGCGCCGGGAACACCGGGGAGCTGTTTTTT
TRBJ2-1,TRBV4-2,-,once,CASSQETVEQFF,TGTGCCAGCAGCCAAGAAACGGTGGAGCAGTTCTTC
TRBJ1-2,TRBV3-1/TRBV3-2,-,-,CASSPTGSRGYTF,TGTGCCAGCAGCCCTACAGGGTCGAGGGGCTACACCTTC
TRBJ2-7,TRBV9,-,-,CASSVAQIPYEQYF,TGTGCCAGCAGCGTAGCACAGATCCCCTACGAGCAGTACTTC
TRBJ2-1,TRBV5-1,-,-,CASSAGTTYNEQFF,TGCGCCAGCAGCGCCGGGACAACCTACAATGAGCAGTTCTTC
TRBJ2-1,TRBV7-3,TRBD2,-,CASSLKAGGHNEQFF,TGTGCCAGCAGCTTAAAAGCGGGAGGTCACAATGAGCAGTTCTTC